A selection of T cell receptor beta chains follows, all from one sample in a study of preoperative IRX-2 immunotherapy in early breast cancer. The assay was immunoSEQ multiplex PCR, and TCRdb's table has in-frame clones only and misses some. The table includes around 30,000 clones, roughly 80% detected once. The sample consisted of lymph node tissue, taken before IRX-2 immunotherapy. The origin of the receptors is a human donor with breast cancer. The CDR3 runs from the conserved cysteine through the conserved F or W. A D gene is named only where the DNA matches it firmly. The listing skips clone size in some rows; elsewhere it reads once, few, many or a size class.

v_call	d_call	clone_size	j_call	cdr3_length	cdr3_nt	cdr3_aa
TRBV5-1	TRBD2	-	TRBJ2-5	15	TGCGCCAGCAGCTTGGCCGCGGGGGAACAAGAGACCCAGTACTTC	CASSLAAGEQETQYF
TRBV23-1	-	-	TRBJ1-2	13	TGCGCCAGCAGCCAAGCCGGGGTATTAGGCTACACCTTC	CASSQAGVLGYTF
TRBV7-6	-	-	TRBJ2-2	15	TGTGCCAGCAGCTTAGACCTAGCCGCCACCGGGGAGCTGTTTTTT	CASSLDLAATGELFF
TRBV6-8	TRBD1	-	TRBJ1-5	14	TGTGCCAGCAGTACCCAACAGGGGAATCAGCCCCAGCATTTT	CASSTQQGNQPQHF
TRBV6-4	-	-	TRBJ1-1	11	TGTGCCATCGCGGACATTAATGAAGCTTTCTTT	CAIADINEAFF
TRBV6-8	-	few	TRBJ1-2	14	TGTGCCAGCAGATTATCTAACAGGGTTGACGGCTACACCTTC	CASRLSNRVDGYTF
TRBV7-2	TRBD2	-	TRBJ2-3	18	TGTGCCAGCAGCTTACTTAGTCTGGCTAGCGGGGGGGCAGATACGCAGTATTTT	CASSLLSLASGGADTQYF
TRBV23-1	-	-	TRBJ1-2	13	TGCGCCAGCAGCTTAGGAGCCCTCTATGGCTACACCTTC	CASSLGALYGYTF
TRBV18	-	-	TRBJ1-5	15	TGTGCCAGCTCAGCCGGGACCCAGATTAATCAGCCCCAGCATTTT	CASSAGTQINQPQHF
TRBV6-8	TRBD1	-	TRBJ1-1	13	TGTGCCATCGGCAGACAGGGATTCACTGAAGCTTTCTTT	CAIGRQGFTEAFF
TRBV7-8	-	-	TRBJ1-5	15	TGTGCCAGCAGCTTGGGTCAGTTTAGCAATCAGCCCCAGCATTTT	CASSLGQFSNQPQHF
TRBV6-1	-	-	TRBJ2-7	15	TGTGCCAGCAGTGAAGGACCGGGAAAATCCTACGAGCAGTACTTC	CASSEGPGKSYEQYF
TRBV28	-	-	TRBJ2-7	12	TGTGCCAGCACCACTTCTGGCGACGAGCAGTACTTC	CASTTSGDEQYF
TRBV19	-	-	TRBJ1-5	16	TGTGCCAGTAGTTCTAGAGGAGGGGGAGGCAATCAGCCCCAGCATTTT	CASSSRGGGGNQPQHF
TRBV19	TRBD1	-	TRBJ1-1	15	TGTGCCAGTAGTATCGCGCGGACAGGGGGCACTGAAGCTTTCTTT	CASSIARTGGTEAFF
TRBV18	-	-	TRBJ1-2	15	TGTGCCAGCTCACCAATAGCAGGGGATTCGCATGGCTACACCTTC	CASSPIAGDSHGYTF
TRBV13	-	-	TRBJ1-2	14	TGTGCCAGCAGTTTAATGAGGAGAGGGAATGGCTACACCTTC	CASSLMRRGNGYTF
TRBV11-3	-	-	TRBJ2-3	16	TGTGCCAGCAGCTTAGTCGGGACGGGGGCCACAGATACGCAGTATTTT	CASSLVGTGATDTQYF
TRBV6-1	TRBD2	-	TRBJ2-1	13	TGTGCCAGCAGTGAAGCGGGGACTAGTGCGCAGTTCTTC	CASSEAGTSAQFF
TRBV28	TRBD1	-	TRBJ1-6	15	TGTGCCAGCAGTAGAACGGGACAGTTCAATTCACCCCTCCACTTT	CASSRTGQFNSPLHF
TRBV18	TRBD1	-	TRBJ2-5	14	TGTGCCAGCTCACCCGTGACAGGGAAAGAGACCCAGTACTTC	CASSPVTGKETQYF
TRBV6-8	-	-	TRBJ2-2	18	TGTGCCAGCAGTTCCCCGACAGTCGCCTCGTCGAAGTCCGGGGAGCTGTTTTTT	CASSSPTVASSKSGELFF
TRBV29-1	-	-	TRBJ1-4	13	TGCAGCGCCACCCCGGTGGGTAGGGAAAAACTGTTTTTT	CSATPVGREKLFF
TRBV5-1	-	once	TRBJ1-4	15	TGCGCCAGCAGCCCGGTGTTCCCGCGGCTGGAAAAACTGTTTTTT	CASSPVFPRLEKLFF
TRBV10-2	TRBD2	-	TRBJ2-3	15	TGCGCCAGCAGTGAGCGGGGGGTTAGCACAGATACGCAGTATTTT	CASSERGVSTDTQYF
TRBV6-8	-	-	TRBJ2-1	12	TGTGCCAGCAGACAACAAGTGACCCAACAGTTCTTC	CASRQQVTQQFF
TRBV6-8	-	-	TRBJ2-1	15	TGTGCCAGCAGTTACTACCACCTAGGAGGGAATGAGCAGTTCTTC	CASSYYHLGGNEQFF
TRBV10-3	-	-	TRBJ1-4	16	TGTGCCATCAGTGAGTCGAAAAAGTGGATTAATGAAAAACTGTTTTTT	CAISESKKWINEKLFF
TRBV10-3	-	-	TRBJ2-7	16	TGTGCCATCAGTGAGTCGAGGGCAGCTTTCTCCTACGAGCAGTACTTC	CAISESRAAFSYEQYF
TRBV5-1	TRBD1	-	TRBJ1-3	16	TGCGCCAGCAGCTTGGACGGACAGGGCTCTGGAAACACCATATATTTT	CASSLDGQGSGNTIYF
TRBV6-8	-	-	TRBJ1-3	17	TGTGCCAGCAGTTACTTCGGACGGCTATCCTCTGGAAACACCATATATTTT	CASSYFGRLSSGNTIYF
TRBV5-1	-	-	TRBJ1-4	15	TGCGCCAGCAGCTTGTGGGGGAAGGATGATGAAAAACTGTTTTTT	CASSLWGKDDEKLFF
TRBV11-3	-	-	TRBJ1-2	14	TGTGCCAGCAGCTCCCCTCCGGGGGCGTATGGCTACACCTTC	CASSSPPGAYGYTF
TRBV23-1	-	-	TRBJ1-6	13	TGCGCCAGCAGCCAAGCCGGAAGGGGACCCCTCCACTTT	CASSQAGRGPLHF
TRBV11-3	TRBD2	few	TRBJ2-5	16	TGTGCCAGCAGCTCACGACTAGGAGCGGGGGGAGAGACCCAGTACTTC	CASSSRLGAGGETQYF
TRBV6-8	TRBD1	-	TRBJ2-1	15	TGTGCCCTAGGACAGGGGTCGAGCTCCTACAATGAGCAGTTCTTC	CALGQGSSSYNEQFF
TRBV6-8	-	-	TRBJ2-7	13	TGTGCCAGCAGCCGCCGGGGTGCCTACGAGCAGTACTTC	CASSRRGAYEQYF
TRBV1	-	once	TRBJ1-1	16	TGCGCCAGCAGCCATGTAGGGACAGGGCCGAACACTGAAGCTTTCTTT	CASSHVGTGPNTEAFF
TRBV30	TRBD1	-	TRBJ1-4	14	TGTGCCTGGAGGAGGGACAGGGGGACTGAAAAACTGTTTTTT	CAWRRDRGTEKLFF